These 7 T cell receptor beta chains came from one sample sequenced in a study of T cell responses to AZD1222 COVID-19 vaccine. Using immunoSEQ multiplex PCR, the repertoire was profiled, and TCRdb retains in-frame clones only, with some absent. Seen here are some 110,000 clones, 85% to 95% observed once, and the top ten hold more than 2.5%. The sequenced sample was peripheral blood, obtained on day 0 of AZD1222 vaccination. The source of these receptors is an adult in good health.

This clone was detected once. The rearrangement links TRBV25-1 to TRBJ1-1, with D uncertain. The CDR3 is 14 residues long. Looked up from germline, CDR1 is MGHDK and CDR2 is SYGVNS. V was clipped by 1 base and J by 7 bases, with 13 bases between them. CDR3: CASSEWGSGVEAFF. CDR3 nucleotides: TGTGCCAGCAGTGAATGGGGTAGTGGGGTTGAAGCTTTCTTT.

V gene TRBV19 combines with J gene TRBJ1-1; TRBD1 matches at 11 bases. Trimming cost V 3 bases and J 5 bases; bases outside gene matches: 17. The germline gives CDR1 LNHDA, CDR2 SQIVND (reference sequence). The CDR3 length is 19 residues. The CDR3 DNA sequence: TGTGCCAGTAGTATGTCAACTACCGGGACAGGGGGTAGGAGGACTGAAGCTTTCTTT. This codes for CASSMSTTGTGGRRTEAFF.

CDR3 coding DNA: TGTGCCAGCAGCTGGGAGGATACGCAGTATTTT. Residues: CASSWEDTQYF. This chain links TRBV5-4 with TRBJ2-3, with D maybe TRBD2 (5 bases). The ends were cut back, 3 bases at V and 6 bases at J, with 5 bases in the middle. Germline V lookup: CDR1 SGHNT, CDR2 YYREEE (reference sequence). This CDR3 has 11 amino acids.

V gene TRBV19 combines with J gene TRBJ2-1, with 10 bases identical to TRBD2. There are 19 residues in the CDR3. Germline CDR1 LNHDA, CDR2 SQIVND (reference sequence). V shed 2 bases, J shed 0 bases, and the junction held 10 bases outside the gene matches. The CDR3 bases are TGTGCCAGTAGTATAATGCTAGCGGGAGTCCAGAGCTCCTACAATGAGCAGTTCTTC. This codes for CASSIMLAGVQSSYNEQFF.

The V and J genes are TRBV19 and TRBJ1-1; TRBD1 agrees at 8 bases. The J segment lost 0 bases and the V segment lost 7 bases, leaving 10 bases of the junction unmatched. The CDR3 loop spans 16 amino acids. Germline CDR1 LNHDA, CDR2 SQIVND (reference sequence). The CDR3 here is CASTADRVMMNTEAFF. The CDR3 bases are TGTGCCAGTACCGCGGACAGGGTGATGATGAACACTGAAGCTTTCTTT.

The V gene is TRBV4-2, the J gene TRBJ1-5; no definite D call. Trimming pared 0 bases from V and 0 bases from J, leaving 9 bases between. CDR1 is LGHNA and CDR2 is YNFKEQ in the germline V gene. The CDR3 is 16 residues long. CDR3 in DNA: TGTGCCAGCAGCCAAGATTCTACGTATAGCAATCAGCCCCAGCATTTT. It encodes CASSQDSTYSNQPQHF.

The gene calls are TRBV12-3 or TRBV12-4 and TRBJ2-3; D gene ambiguous. CDR3 length equals 12 residues. Deletions cut 5 bases from V and 6 bases from J, with 9 bases between. The CDR3 region has the DNA TGTGCCAGCAGTCACCTTAGGGATACGCAGTATTTT. Protein product: CASSHLRDTQYF.